The following is a TCR beta chain sequence with its context. Clones were sequenced by immunoSEQ multiplex PCR, and TCRdb holds only the in-frame ones, with some missing. The table records roughly 38,000 clones, about 91% of them present only once. This specimen belongs to a study of T cell changes during pregnancy in multiple sclerosis. Germline V lookup: CDR1 LNHDA, CDR2 SQIVND (reference sequence). Between the trimmed V and J ends, which lost 1 base and 0 bases, there was a span of 6 bases. The CDR3 runs 15 residues. The source was CD4+ T cells from peripheral blood mononuclear cells, collected before pregnancy. This sequence originates from a female donor with multiple sclerosis, enrolled in a pregnancy study. V is TRBV19 and J is TRBJ2-2; D unclear. The CDR3 DNA reads TGTGCCAGTAGTATAGTAGCCTCGAACACCGGGGAGCTGTTTTTT. Protein product: CASSIVASNTGELFF.